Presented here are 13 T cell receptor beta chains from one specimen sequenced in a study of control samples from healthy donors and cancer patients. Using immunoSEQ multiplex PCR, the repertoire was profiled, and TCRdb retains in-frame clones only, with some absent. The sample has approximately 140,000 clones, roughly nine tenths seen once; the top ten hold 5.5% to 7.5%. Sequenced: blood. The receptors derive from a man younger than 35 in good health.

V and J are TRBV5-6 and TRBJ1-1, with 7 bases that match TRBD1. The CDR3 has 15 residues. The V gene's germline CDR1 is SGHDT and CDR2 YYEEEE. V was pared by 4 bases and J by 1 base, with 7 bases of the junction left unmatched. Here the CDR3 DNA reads TGTGCCAGCAGCCAGGGGGGGCGCGGGAACACTGAAGCTTTCTTT. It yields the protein CASSQGGRGNTEAFF.

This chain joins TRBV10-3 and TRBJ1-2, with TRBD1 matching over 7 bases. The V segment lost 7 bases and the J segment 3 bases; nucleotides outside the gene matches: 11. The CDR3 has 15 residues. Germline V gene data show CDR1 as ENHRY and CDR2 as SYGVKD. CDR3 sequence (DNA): TGTGCCATCATGGGGGGGGACAGAGAAGACTATGGCTACACCTTC. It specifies CAIMGGDREDYGYTF.

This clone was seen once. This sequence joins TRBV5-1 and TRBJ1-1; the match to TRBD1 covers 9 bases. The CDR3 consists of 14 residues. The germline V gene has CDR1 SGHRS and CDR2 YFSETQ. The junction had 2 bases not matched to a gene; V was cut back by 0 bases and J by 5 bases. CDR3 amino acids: CASSLDRGHTEAFF. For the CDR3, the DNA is TGCGCCAGCAGCTTGGACAGGGGGCATACTGAAGCTTTCTTT. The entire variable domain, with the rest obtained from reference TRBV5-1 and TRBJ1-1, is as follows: KAGVTQTPRYLIKTRGQQVTLSCSPISGHRSVSWYQQTPGQGLQFLFEYFSETQRNKGNFPGRFSGRQFSNSRSEMNVSTLELGDSALYLCASSLDRGHTEAFFGQGTRLTVV.

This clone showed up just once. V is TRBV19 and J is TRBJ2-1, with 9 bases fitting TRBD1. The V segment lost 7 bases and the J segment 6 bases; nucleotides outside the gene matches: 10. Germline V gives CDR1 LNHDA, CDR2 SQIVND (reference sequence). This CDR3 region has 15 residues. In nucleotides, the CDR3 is TGTGCCAGTACCTTGGGACAGGGAGGGTCCAATGAGCAGTTCTTC. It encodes CASTLGQGGSNEQFF. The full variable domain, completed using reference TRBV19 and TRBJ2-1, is DGGITQSPKYLFRKEGQNVTLSCEQNLNHDAMYWYRQDPGQGLRLIYYSQIVNDFQKGDIAEGYSVSREKKESFPLTVTSAQKNPTAFYLCASTLGQGGSNEQFFGPGTRLTVL.

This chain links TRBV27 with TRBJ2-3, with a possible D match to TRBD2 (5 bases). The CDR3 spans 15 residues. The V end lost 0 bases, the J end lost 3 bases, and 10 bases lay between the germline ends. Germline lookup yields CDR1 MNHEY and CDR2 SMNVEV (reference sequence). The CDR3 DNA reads TGTGCCAGCAGTTTATCTGTACTAGGAACAGATACGCAGTATTTT. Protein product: CASSLSVLGTDTQYF.

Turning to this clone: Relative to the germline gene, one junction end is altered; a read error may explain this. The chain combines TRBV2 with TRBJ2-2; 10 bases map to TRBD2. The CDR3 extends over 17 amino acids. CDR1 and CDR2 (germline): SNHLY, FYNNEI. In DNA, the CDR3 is TGTGCCAGCAGTGAAATTCCTAGCGGGGGACACACCGGGGAGCTGCTTTTT. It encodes CASSEIPSGGHTGELLF.

The chain's CDR3 is CASSPTGAVTEAFF. CDR3 in DNA: TGTGCCAGCAGCCCGACAGGGGCCGTGACTGAAGCTTTCTTT. The chain links TRBV3-1 (or the pseudogene TRBV3-2) to TRBJ1-1; 8 nucleotides match TRBD1. There are 14 residues in the CDR3. Per the germline V gene, CDR1 is LGHDT and CDR2 is YNNKEL (reference sequence). The V and J ends lost 4 bases and 5 bases, in that order; junction bases with no gene match: 6.

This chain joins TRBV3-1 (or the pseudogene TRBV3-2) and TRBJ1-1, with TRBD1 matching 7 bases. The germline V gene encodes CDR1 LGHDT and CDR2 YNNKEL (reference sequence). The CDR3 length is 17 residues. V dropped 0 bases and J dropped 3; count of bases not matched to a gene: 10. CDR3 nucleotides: TGTGCCAGCAGCCAAGATCCCCCCCCCAGGGGGTACACTGAAGCTTTCTTT. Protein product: CASSQDPPPRGYTEAFF.

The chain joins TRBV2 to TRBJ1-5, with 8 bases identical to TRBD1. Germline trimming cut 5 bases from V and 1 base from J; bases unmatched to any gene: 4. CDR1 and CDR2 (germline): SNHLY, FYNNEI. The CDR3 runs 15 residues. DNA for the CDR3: TGTGCCAGCAGTAAGACAGGGGACAGCAATCAGCCCCAGCATTTT. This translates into CASSKTGDSNQPQHF.

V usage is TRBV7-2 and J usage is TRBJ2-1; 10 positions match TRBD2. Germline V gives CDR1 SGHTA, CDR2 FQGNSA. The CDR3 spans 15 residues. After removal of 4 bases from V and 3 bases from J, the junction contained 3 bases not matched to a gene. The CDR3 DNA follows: TGTGCCAGCAGCTCCGGGACTAGCGACTACAATGAGCAGTTCTTC. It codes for CASSSGTSDYNEQFF.

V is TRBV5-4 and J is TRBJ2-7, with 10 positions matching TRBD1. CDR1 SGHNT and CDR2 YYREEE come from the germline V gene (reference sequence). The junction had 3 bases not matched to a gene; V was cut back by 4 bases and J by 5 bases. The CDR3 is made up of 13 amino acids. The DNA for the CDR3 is TGTGCCAGCAGCCGGGACAGGGGCAACGAGCAGTACTTC. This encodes CASSRDRGNEQYF.

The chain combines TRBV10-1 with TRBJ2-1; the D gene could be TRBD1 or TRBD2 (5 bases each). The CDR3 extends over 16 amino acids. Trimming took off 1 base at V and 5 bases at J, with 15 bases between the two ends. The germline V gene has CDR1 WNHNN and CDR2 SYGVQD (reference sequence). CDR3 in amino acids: CASSEYEGSSNNEQFF. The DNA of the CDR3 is TGCGCCAGCAGTGAGTACGAGGGGTCGTCGAACAATGAGCAGTTCTTC.

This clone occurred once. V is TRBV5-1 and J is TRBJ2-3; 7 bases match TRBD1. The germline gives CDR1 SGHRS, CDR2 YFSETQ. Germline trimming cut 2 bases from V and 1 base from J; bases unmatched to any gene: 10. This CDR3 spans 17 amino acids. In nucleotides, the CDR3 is TGCGCCAGCAGCTTACAAACAGGGGCCACTCGCACAGATACGCAGTATTTT. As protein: CASSLQTGATRTDTQYF.